This paragraph covers one TCR beta chain sequence. Which antigen it targets is not known. No base qualities exist here, and no much larger clone lies one base off it. The CDR3 regions of human TCRbeta chains were analyzed by immunosequencing. Per the source publication's procedure: Repertoire TCRs were matched against a reference library of SARS-CoV-2-specific TCRs generated with the MIRA antigen-specificity platform. Breadth was defined as the fraction of unique TCRs that were SARS-CoV-2-associated, and depth was defined as the fraction of total T cells that were SARS-CoV-2-associated. Using the MIRA data, each spike-specific TCR was mapped to the spike region that the TCR reacts to and placed in a CD4 or CD8 class. Log10-transformed breadth and depth values were compared by one-way ANOVA with Sidak's multiple comparisons tests. TCRdb took over this immuneACCESS table, retaining in-frame rearrangements with V and J assigned. Such tables are incomplete; in checked studies, under half of the missing clones stem from an unresolved V gene, and the remainder is unexplained. The V and J calls and clone size come from that table; D and trimming were worked out from the DNA. The sample table holds approximately 270,000 clones, of which about 94% were seen once. The ten largest clonotypes hold 0.55% of the sample.

Trimming costs V 0 bases and J 8 bases, and their ends lie 9 bases apart. From the germline V gene, CDR1 is SGDLS and CDR2 is YYNGEE. From its cysteine to its phenylalanine, the CDR3 spans 14 amino acids. Only the CDR3 DNA stays, 42 bases, in frame from base 1. This sample's time point label indicates: about 28 days (+/-7) after the second vaccine dose. AZD1222 recipients with second doses at about 4 weeks or about 12 weeks were pooled, because spike-specific TCR depth and breadth did not differ between schedules. Vaccinee samples came from UK trials COV001 and COV002, including a single-blind randomized controlled phase 2/3 trial of AZD1222 (ChAdOx1 nCoV-19) in healthy adults. Trial participant PBMC samples were collected at day 0 and day 28 after the second dose for TCRbeta chain sequencing. These data are taken from a study of T cell responses to AZD1222 COVID-19 vaccine (dated by TCRdb to the early 2020s). As for the study more broadly: TCR sequencing covered some 240 trial participants: approximately 200 given two doses of AZD1222 and about 26 given two doses of MenACWY control vaccine. Enrollment into the trials was organized by age into subgroups of 18-55, 56-69 and 70-plus years, and those subgroups contained approximately 150, 30 and 60 TCR-sequenced participants, respectively. Overall study outcomes, separate from this receptor: Nearly half of unique spike-specific TCRs reportedly recognized epitopes outside regions mutated in the B.1.351 and B.1.1.7 variants. Because no samples from the day 14 peak response were available, repertoires could be characterized only after the peak T cell response. CD4 TCRs associated with the vaccine covered the entire spike protein, and the dominant responses were in regions 160-218 and 743-854. Participants were mostly white British and included more females than males, and it was suggested by the authors that clonal diversity may have been underestimated. The 56-69-year group was small, and its depth increase did not reach significance, likely because of low power. Conclusions about previously exposed vaccinees are limited, since just six or seven AZD1222 recipients were seropositive for SARS-CoV-2 at baseline. A significant rise in spike-specific TCR breadth and depth was observed after two AZD1222 doses relative to day 0 and relative to MenACWY recipients.

The starting material was peripheral blood, obtained 28 days after the second AZD1222 dose. The source is an adult who received the AZD1222 COVID-19 vaccine. Recombination joined TRBV9 with TRBJ1-6; no confident D gene assignment can be made. DNA sequence: TGTGCCAGCAGCGTAGGACTCGGGGATTCACCCCTCCACTTT. Protein translation: CASSVGLGDSPLHF.